The clone carrying this T cell receptor (beta chain) was recorded once. Trimming removed 6 bases from V and 0 bases from J, with 9 bases in between. The CDR3 contains 15 residues. Per the germline V gene, CDR1 is MNHEY and CDR2 is SVGAGI. This specimen belongs to a study of T cell responses to AZD1222 COVID-19 vaccine. Only in-frame clones appear in the TCRdb table, and some are missing; sequencing was by immunoSEQ multiplex PCR. The data contain around 120,000 clones, approximately 86% of them singletons. The sample consisted of peripheral blood, taken 28 days after the second AZD1222 dose. V gene TRBV6-5 combines with J gene TRBJ1-6; D remains ambiguous. The receptor's source is an adult who received the AZD1222 COVID-19 vaccine. The CDR3 DNA reads TGTGCCAGCAGGGGAATCAGCTCCTATAATTCACCCCTCCACTTT. It specifies CASRGISSYNSPLHF.